Listed here are 28 T cell receptor beta chains from one sample, sequenced in a study of blood T cells in healthy people across ages (dated by TCRdb to 2014 to 2015). Library preparation employed 5' RACE. The reads were generated on an Illumina HiSeq 2500. The second PCR ran for roughly 7 to 12 cycles and used a J-beta primer mix along with a sample-barcoded 5' primer. TCRdb reprocessed the public reads (quality trimming at Q25 with fastp, clone calling with MiXCR) and kept in-frame beta chains. Rows are combined by CDR3 protein, so each entry shows the most common genes and DNA. For this sample the table gives fewer than 750,000 distinct CDR3 sequences, of which around 50% were detected only once. The ten largest clones represent roughly 25% of the sample. The source material was blood. These receptors originate from a man older than 75 in good health.

This clonotype came up a few times. The chain joins TRBV27 to TRBJ2-1; D may be TRBD1 (6 bases). The length of the CDR3 is 13 residues. Between the trimmed V and J ends, which lost 8 bases and 7 bases, there was a span of 15 bases. From germline, CDR1 is MNHEY and CDR2 SMNVEV (reference sequence). DNA for the CDR3: TGTGCCAGCTGGGGGCAGGGAAGTAATGAGCAGTTCTTC. Protein sequence: CASWGQGSNEQFF.

The chain couples TRBV28 to TRBJ1-2, with D possibly TRBD1 on 5 matching bases. Germline CDR1 and CDR2: MDHEN and SYDVKM. The CDR3 contains 14 residues. Between the trimmed V and J ends, which lost 5 bases and 9 bases, there was a span of 19 bases. Here the CDR3 DNA reads TGTGCCAGCAGTCTAGAGGGACGGAGGAGTAGCTACACCTTC. Its protein product is CASSLEGRRSSYTF.

V usage is TRBV3-1 and J usage is TRBJ2-5, with a possible D match to TRBD1 (6 bases). The J call may be in error: the DNA end matches TRBJ2-7 better. This CDR3 spans 15 amino acids. The V gene's germline CDR1 is LGHDT and CDR2 YNNKEL (reference sequence). CDR3 sequence: CASSPPGRGVYEQYF. The DNA for the CDR3 is TGTGCCAGCAGCCCACCGGGCAGGGGAGTCTACGAGCAGTACTTC.

The chain has TRBV20-1 and TRBJ2-1, with TRBD2 identical over 13 bases. The CDR3 has 15 amino acids. Per the germline V gene, CDR1 is DFQATT and CDR2 is SNEGSKA (reference sequence). The V gene end was trimmed by 5 bases and the J gene end by 7 bases; junction bases not matched to a gene: 8. CDR3 loop: CSARTSGSWLNEQFF. CDR3 in DNA: TGCAGTGCTCGGACTAGCGGGAGTTGGTTAAATGAGCAGTTCTTC.

This clonotype was found a few times. This rearrangement joins TRBV6-6 to TRBJ2-2; 8 nucleotides match TRBD1. Germline V gene lookup returns CDR1 MNHNY and CDR2 SVGAGI (reference sequence). V shed 6 bases, J shed 4 bases, and the junction held 7 bases outside the gene matches. CDR3 length: 15 amino acids. CDR3 region: CASRRTGSTTGELFF. The DNA for the CDR3 is TGTGCCAGCAGGAGGACAGGGTCTACCACCGGGGAGCTGTTTTTT.

The V call is TRBV28, the J call TRBJ1-5; D is unresolved. The CDR3 extends over 12 amino acids. V lost 5 bases and J lost 6, with 8 bases in between. Germline CDR1 reads MDHEN; CDR2 reads SYDVKM. Here the CDR3 reads CASSTVPQPQHF. CDR3 coding DNA: TGTGCCAGCAGTACAGTTCCTCAGCCCCAGCATTTT.

The CDR3 DNA sequence: TGTGCCAGCTCACCACCCGACAGGTTCTATGGCTACACCTTC. It translates to CASSPPDRFYGYTF. The rearrangement links TRBV18 to TRBJ1-2, with a tentative D call TRBD1 (6 bases). Trimming took off 0 bases at V and 4 bases at J, with 9 bases between the two ends. Germline V gene sequence: CDR1 KGHSH, CDR2 LQKENI. The CDR3 is 14 residues long.

The chain employs TRBV7-2 and TRBJ1-6; D unclear. Trimming removed 5 bases from V and 5 bases from J, with 13 bases in between. CDR3 size: 15 residues. Looked up from germline, CDR1 is SGHTA and CDR2 is FQGNSA. CDR3 in amino acids: CASSARWRDNSPLHF. The CDR3 DNA is TGTGCCAGCAGCGCGAGGTGGAGGGATAATTCACCCCTCCACTTT.

The table lists this clonotype with a few counts. This chain links TRBV20-1 with TRBJ1-5, with no clear D. Germline V gene sequence: CDR1 DFQATT, CDR2 SNEGSKA (reference sequence). The CDR3 extends over 13 amino acids. Deletions cut 5 bases from V and 4 bases from J, with 12 bases between. The CDR3 DNA reads as TGCAGTGCTCCCGACGGAAAGAATCAGCCCCAGCATTTT. This translates into CSAPDGKNQPQHF.

Turning to this clonotype: Being one base from a much bigger clone, this may be a read error. V and J are TRBV20-1 and TRBJ2-1; possibly TRBD2 for D (5 bases). Trimming shortened V by 8 bases and J by 5 bases, and 25 bases separated the two germline ends. Germline V gene sequence: CDR1 DFQATT, CDR2 SNEGSKA (reference sequence). CDR3 size: 16 residues. The DNA for the CDR3 is TGCAGTACCTTATGGGCTACTAGAGTACTTAACAATGAGCAGTTCTTC. Translated, it gives CSTLWATRVLNNEQFF.

The chain combines TRBV20-1 with TRBJ2-7, with 12 bases aligning to TRBD2. The germline CDR1 and CDR2 sequences are DFQATT and SNEGSKA (reference sequence). V was clipped by 5 bases and J by 3 bases; unmatched bases: 8. The CDR3 has 15 residues. The CDR3 sequence: CSALPLAGGIYEQYF. CDR3 in DNA: TGCAGTGCTCTTCCTCTAGCGGGAGGGATCTACGAGCAGTACTTC.

In its sample, this clonotype was seen many times. The rearrangement joins TRBV6-5 to TRBJ2-3; perhaps D is TRBD1 or TRBD2 (5 bases each). V gave up 5 bases and J gave up 13 bases, with 19 bases separating them. The CDR3 has 13 amino acids. Germline CDR1 MNHEY, CDR2 SVGAGI. The CDR3 nucleotides read TGTGCCAGCAGTCAGCCGGGACCACGAGTAGAGTATTTT. Its translation is CASSQPGPRVEYF.

V and J are TRBV20-1 and TRBJ2-3; no reliable D call. Germline CDR1 reads DFQATT; CDR2 reads SNEGSKA (reference sequence). Trimming left V 6 bases short and J 2 bases short, with 18 bases between. CDR3 length: 15 residues. The CDR3 reads CSASGLAGVTDTQYF. CDR3 nucleotides: TGCAGTGCATCTGGGTTGGCAGGCGTCACAGATACGCAGTATTTT.

J is TRBJ2-1 and V is TRBV12-3 or TRBV12-4, with no clear D. The germline V and J ends were trimmed by 6 bases and 9 bases, with 15 bases remaining between them. This CDR3 comprises 13 residues. CDR3: CASRDQVRGEQFF. For the CDR3, the DNA is TGTGCCAGCAGGGACCAGGTACGCGGTGAGCAGTTCTTC.

This chain uses TRBV12-3 or TRBV12-4 with TRBJ2-7, with D hard to call. The CDR3 runs to 13 residues. Between the trimmed V and J ends, which lost 5 bases and 7 bases, there was a span of 15 bases. CDR3 bases: TGTGCCAGCAGTCCCCGACCAAGCAATGAGCAGTACTTC. It translates to CASSPRPSNEQYF.

This clonotype has more than one count but fewer than ten. This may stem from a read error, because a much larger clone lies one nucleotide away. The rearrangement joins TRBV6-5 to TRBJ1-2; D gene ambiguous. Germline loops: CDR1 MNHEY, CDR2 SVGAGI. Trimming shortened V by 11 bases and J by 7 bases, and 8 bases separated the two germline ends. The CDR3 sequence is 9 residues long. The CDR3 here is CAPSAGYTF. CDR3 sequence (DNA): TGTGCCCCGAGTGCTGGCTACACCTTC.

The chain carries TRBV7-8 and TRBJ2-5; TRBD1 matches at 9 bases. The CDR3 runs 15 residues. Germline trimming cut 4 bases from V and 4 bases from J; bases unmatched to any gene: 7. The germline V gene has CDR1 SGHVS and CDR2 FQNEAQ. The CDR3, as DNA: TGTGCCAGCAGCTCCACCGGGACAGGGCGAGAGACCCAGTACTTC. As protein: CASSSTGTGRETQYF.

The chain links TRBV20-1 to TRBJ2-3; D ambiguous. The V end lost 2 bases, the J end lost 5 bases, and 8 bases lay between the germline ends. The CDR3 spans 12 residues. CDR1 is DFQATT and CDR2 is SNEGSKA in the germline V gene (reference sequence). In DNA form, the CDR3 reads TGCAGTGCTAGAAAATTGCAAGATACGCAGTATTTT. This gives the protein CSARKLQDTQYF.

This clonotype was seen a few times. The CDR3 nucleotides read TGTGCCAGCAGCCTACAACGATGGACAGGGGGGGACCATGGGAGCTCCTACGAGCAGTACTTC. Protein sequence: CASSLQRWTGGDHGSSYEQYF. This chain connects TRBV3-1 to TRBJ2-7, with TRBD1 matching over 10 bases. Unmatched junction bases numbered 21, after V lost 4 bases and J lost 0 bases. Germline CDR1 and CDR2: LGHDT and YNNKEL (reference sequence). The CDR3 is 21 residues long.

The chain carries TRBV27 and TRBJ2-5; D might be TRBD1 (6 bases). TRBJ2-7 matches the DNA end more closely, so the J call is doubtful. This CDR3 is 16 amino acids long. CDR1 and CDR2 from the germline V gene are MNHEY and SMNVEV (reference sequence). As DNA, the CDR3 is TGTGCCAGCAAGGTTCATGTGGACAGCCCTTCCTACGAGCAGTACTTC. Encoded protein: CASKVHVDSPSYEQYF.

The CDR3 region is CASSRLSGTEQFF. The CDR3 DNA reads as TGTGCCAGCAGCCGGCTTTCAGGGACCGAGCAGTTCTTC. This rearrangement joins TRBV3-1 to TRBJ2-1; TRBD1 or TRBD2 may be the D gene (5 bases each). The CDR3 contains 13 residues. From germline, CDR1 is LGHDT and CDR2 YNNKEL (reference sequence). V was pared by 4 bases and J by 10 bases, with 14 bases between.

This clonotype has only a few counts. The genes are TRBV20-1 and TRBJ2-2; 7 bases match TRBD1. CDR1 is DFQATT, CDR2 SNEGSKA, per germline (reference sequence). This CDR3 has 16 residues. V shed 2 bases and J 7 bases; nucleotides not matched to a gene: 13. The CDR3 sequence is CSARPGRGRAVGELFF. The DNA for the CDR3 is TGCAGTGCTAGACCTGGAAGGGGGCGCGCGGTCGGGGAGCTGTTTTTT.

A note on this clonotype: At one end, the junction sequence differs from germline, possibly due to a read error. This chain uses TRBV6-6 with TRBJ2-5; D ambiguous. The CDR3 consists of 14 residues. Germline V lookup: CDR1 MNHNY, CDR2 SVGAGI (reference sequence). The CDR3 spells CAGTLTRQQETQNF. Here the CDR3 DNA reads TGTGCCGGCACTCTAACAAGGCAGCAAGAGACCCAGAACTTC.

The chain carries TRBV20-1 and TRBJ1-4; weak D call: TRBD1 (5 bases). V dropped 5 bases and J dropped 3 bases, with 16 bases sitting between them. The V gene's germline CDR1 is DFQATT and CDR2 SNEGSKA (reference sequence). The CDR3 totals 15 residues. The CDR3 reads CSAAINRRSNEKLFF. The CDR3 DNA follows: TGCAGTGCTGCGATAAACAGGCGGTCTAATGAAAAACTGTTTTTT.

The rearrangement joins TRBV20-1 to TRBJ2-4, with 12 bases lining up with TRBD2. The closer fit of TRBJ2-5 to the DNA end suggests the J call may be wrong. Looked up from germline, CDR1 is DFQATT and CDR2 is SNEGSKA (reference sequence). This CDR3 has 15 residues. The CDR3 nucleotides read TGCAGTGCTAGAGATGCGACTAGCGGGGGTGAGACCCAGTACTTC. It is translated as CSARDATSGGETQYF.

In this sample, this clonotype turned up a few times. The rearrangement joins TRBV7-2 to TRBJ2-3; 12 bases are a match to TRBD2. The germline gives CDR1 SGHTA, CDR2 FQGNSA. The CDR3 has 16 residues. The junction had 7 bases not matched to a gene; V was cut back by 1 base and J by 8 bases. In DNA form, the CDR3 reads TGTGCCAGCAGCTTAGGACTAGCGGGAGTAATGGGTACGCAGTATTTT. Protein: CASSLGLAGVMGTQYF.

The rearrangement links TRBV20-1 to TRBJ1-5; D perhaps matches TRBD1 (6 bases). The CDR3 is 12 residues long. The V and J ends lost 0 bases and 13 bases respectively, with 13 bases between them. From germline, CDR1 is DFQATT and CDR2 SNEGSKA (reference sequence). DNA for the CDR3: TGCAGTGCTAGAGATATACAGGGAGGACAGCATTTT. Protein product: CSARDIQGGQHF.

This clonotype has just one count. The chain uses TRBV5-1 and TRBJ2-1; TRBD2 agrees at 10 bases. The germline gives CDR1 SGHRS, CDR2 YFSETQ. V lost 4 bases to trimming and J lost 1 base; unmatched junction nucleotides: 11. The CDR3 is 18 amino acids. In nucleotides, the CDR3 is TGCGCCAGCAGCCCAAGCGGGAGGGCCTCAGGTTCCTACAATGAGCAGTTCTTC. It encodes CASSPSGRASGSYNEQFF.